Following are 16 T cell receptor beta chains from one sample sequenced in a study of shared clonotypes between healthy human individuals. TCRdb keeps only in-frame clones here, not all; method: immunoSEQ multiplex PCR. The sample has some 650,000 clones, approximately 97% seen once. Sequencing input: naive CD4+ T cells sorted from blood. Indicated subset: CD45RA+ positively selected. These receptor sequences come from a woman aged 25 to 39 in good health.

The chain links TRBV19 to TRBJ2-1; weak D call: TRBD1 (6 bases). The CDR3 runs 17 residues. Germline V gene sequence: CDR1 LNHDA, CDR2 SQIVND (reference sequence). The V end lost 10 bases, the J end lost 4 bases, and 26 bases lay between the germline ends. The CDR3 sequence: CATTGTPGRGKYNEQFF. DNA for the CDR3: TGTGCCACCACCGGGACGCCGGGCAGGGGAAAGTACAATGAGCAGTTCTTC.

A remark on this clone: Other DNA sequences in this specimen translate into the identical CDR3. The chain carries TRBV7-2 and TRBJ2-7, with D unresolved. The CDR3 is 12 residues long. V gave up 1 base and J gave up 4 bases, with 5 bases separating them. Germline V gene sequence: CDR1 SGHTA, CDR2 FQGNSA. The CDR3 nucleotides read TGTGCCAGCAGCTTAGTTTTATACGAGCAGTACTTC. It encodes CASSLVLYEQYF.

The genes are TRBV28 and TRBJ2-1, with unresolved D. The germline V gene encodes CDR1 MDHEN and CDR2 SYDVKM. The CDR3 extends over 11 amino acids. V was pared by 4 bases and J by 6 bases, with 4 bases between. This CDR3 is CASSSPNEQFF. DNA of the CDR3: TGTGCCAGCAGTTCCCCCAATGAGCAGTTCTTC.

This clone was detected once. The chain has TRBV2 and TRBJ1-2; D unclear. Trimming took off 8 bases at V and 4 bases at J, with 17 bases between the two ends. CDR3 length: 14 residues. Germline V gene data show CDR1 as SNHLY and CDR2 as FYNNEI. The CDR3 DNA is TGTGCCAGCCGGGCTGGCAGGCCTCTCTATGGCTACACCTTC. Translated, it gives CASRAGRPLYGYTF.

J is TRBJ2-7 and V is TRBV5-4; the match to TRBD1 covers 7 bases. J was trimmed by 1 base and V by 4 bases; bases with no gene match: 11. This CDR3 is 16 amino acids long. The germline gives CDR1 SGHNT, CDR2 YYREEE (reference sequence). The CDR3 region is CASSPTGTAISYEQYF. CDR3 nucleotides: TGTGCCAGCAGCCCTACCGGGACAGCGATTTCCTACGAGCAGTACTTC.

V and J are TRBV14 and TRBJ2-1; no firm D call. Germline loops: CDR1 SGHDN, CDR2 FVKESK. The germline V and J ends were trimmed by 2 bases and 2 bases, with 13 bases remaining between them. This CDR3 spans 16 amino acids. This CDR3 is CASSQIIRAPYNEQFF. The CDR3 region has the DNA TGTGCCAGCAGCCAAATAATTCGAGCGCCCTACAATGAGCAGTTCTTC.

This rearrangement joins TRBV29-1 to TRBJ2-5; D is unclear. CDR1 and CDR2 from the germline V gene are SQVTM and ANQGSEA. Between the trimmed V and J ends, which lost 0 bases and 5 bases, there was a span of 10 bases. The CDR3 is made up of 13 amino acids. The CDR3 here is CSVEDYLRETQYF. CDR3 bases: TGCAGCGTTGAAGATTACCTACGCGAGACCCAGTACTTC.

V is TRBV11-2 and J is TRBJ2-7; tentatively, D is TRBD2 (6 bases). Germline lookup yields CDR1 SGHAT and CDR2 FQNNGV. The CDR3 loop spans 14 amino acids. V lost 5 bases and J 1 base, leaving 12 bases between the germline ends. This CDR3 is CASSPRGTSYEQYF. CDR3 coding DNA: TGTGCCAGCAGCCCCCGGGGGACGTCCTACGAGCAGTACTTC.

This clone was seen only once. The chain carries TRBV11-2 and TRBJ2-2; 8 nucleotides match TRBD2. CDR1 SGHAT and CDR2 FQNNGV come from the germline V gene. The CDR3 has 16 residues. J gave up 0 bases and V 1 base, and 1 base lay outside the gene matches. CDR3: CASSLAGGANTGELFF. The CDR3 region has the DNA TGTGCCAGCAGCTTAGCGGGAGGGGCGAACACCGGGGAGCTGTTTTTT.

This chain connects TRBV19 to TRBJ2-6; the D gene is possibly TRBD2 (6 bases). The ends were cut back, 6 bases at V and 4 bases at J, with 10 bases in the middle. CDR1 is LNHDA and CDR2 is SQIVND in the germline V gene (reference sequence). The CDR3 covers 14 residues. The CDR3 nucleotides are TGTGCCAGTAGCGAGGACTACGGGGCCAACGTCCTGACTTTC. Translating gives CASSEDYGANVLTF.

This chain joins TRBV6-1 and TRBJ2-7; weak D call: TRBD2 (5 bases). CDR1 MNHNS and CDR2 SASEGT come from the germline V gene. The V end was cut by 6 bases, the J end by 1 base, with 10 bases between. This CDR3 comprises 13 residues. CDR3 residues: CASRRESSYEQYF. DNA of the CDR3: TGTGCCAGCAGGAGGGAATCGTCCTACGAGCAGTACTTC.

The chain uses TRBV7-8 and TRBJ2-3, with D perhaps TRBD2 (5 bases). Germline V CDR1 and CDR2: SGHVS, FQNEAQ. V dropped 4 bases and J dropped 5 bases, with 22 bases sitting between them. The CDR3 is 17 amino acids. The CDR3, as DNA: TGTGCCAGCAGCTCACCCGTCGGAGTAGGGAGAGGAGATACGCAGTATTTT. Translated: CASSSPVGVGRGDTQYF.

This chain joins TRBV2 and TRBJ2-7; perhaps TRBD2 as D (6 bases). The CDR3 extends over 13 amino acids. Germline-derived CDR1 and CDR2 are SNHLY and FYNNEI. Trimming cost V 7 bases and J 1 base, with 11 bases left between them. The CDR3 here is CASNRERSYEQYF. The CDR3 nucleotides are TGTGCCAGCAATCGGGAGAGGTCCTACGAGCAGTACTTC.

This sequence joins TRBV6-6 and TRBJ1-1; D not certain. Germline values: CDR1 MNHNY, CDR2 SVGAGI (reference sequence). This CDR3 is built from 15 residues. Trimming removed 0 bases at V and 1 base at J, with 9 bases between. CDR3 region: CASSYSYQSNTEAFF. The CDR3 region has the DNA TGTGCCAGCAGTTACTCCTATCAGTCGAACACTGAAGCTTTCTTT.

The genes are TRBV6-5 and TRBJ2-3, with D perhaps TRBD2 (6 bases). Trimming stripped 6 bases from V and 4 bases from J, with 8 bases between. This CDR3 is 12 amino acids long. CDR1 is MNHEY, CDR2 SVGAGI, per germline. CDR3 nucleotide sequence: TGTGCCAGCAGGCGGGGCCCAGATACGCAGTATTTT. It encodes CASRRGPDTQYF.

The chain has TRBV5-4 and TRBJ2-5; TRBD2 might be the D (5 bases). The ends were cut back, 4 bases at V and 0 bases at J, with 10 bases in the middle. The CDR3 loop spans 14 amino acids. Germline V gives CDR1 SGHNT, CDR2 YYREEE (reference sequence). The CDR3, as DNA: TGTGCCAGCAGCCCCAGCGGCTACCAAGAGACCCAGTACTTC. This encodes CASSPSGYQETQYF.